This T cell receptor beta chain was sequenced in a study of OX40 agonist ivuxolimab in advanced cancers. Per the germline V gene, CDR1 is MNHNS and CDR2 is SASEGT. This CDR3 has 16 residues. V dropped 2 bases and J dropped 2; count of bases not matched to a gene: 8. Sequenced by immunoSEQ multiplex PCR; TCRdb stores in-frame clones only, minus some. Of around 43,000 clones in the sample, about 89% are singletons; the top ten hold more than 10%. The chain has TRBV6-1 and TRBJ2-7; 8 nucleotides match TRBD2. The TCR sequence derives from an adult with an advanced solid tumor such as melanoma, head and neck, liver or kidney cancer. Sample: CD4+ or CD8+ T cells sorted from blood, taken in a trial of the OX40 agonist ivuxolimab. The CDR3 spells CASSESRGGPTYEQYF. The CDR3 DNA reads as TGTGCCAGCAGTGAATCCCGGGGGGGGCCGACCTACGAGCAGTACTTC.